Listed here is a single T cell receptor beta chain. The study recruited people aged 18 to 89 years across roughly 25 US areas. Self-reported history from a screening survey and questionnaire set each donor's cohort. Assay used: immunoSEQ multiplex PCR; TCRdb lists only in-frame clones, some missing. Of 250,000 to 300,000 clones detected, around 90% appear once; the ten largest clones hold approximately 1.2%. The sample originates from a study of blood T cell repertoires in COVID-19. About the study: Samples representing acute and convalescent COVID-19 were sourced from the United States, Italy and Spain. Nucleic acid was either cDNA or gDNA, and it came from T cells, B-cell-depleted T cells, or PBMCs.

The V gene's germline CDR1 is SEHNR and CDR2 FQNEAQ (reference sequence). V dropped 5 bases and J dropped 1; count of bases not matched to a gene: 3. This CDR3 is built from 15 residues. This clonotype was sampled from a human donor in a cohort exposed to, infected with or recovered from COVID-19 (not recorded which). The donor label of this sample is uncertain. Input material: PBMCs or T cells enriched from blood (not recorded which). V usage is TRBV7-9 and J usage is TRBJ2-3; 10 nucleotides align to TRBD2. CDR3: CASSMLAGGTDTQYF. In DNA, the CDR3 is TGTGCCAGCAGCATGCTAGCGGGGGGCACAGATACGCAGTATTTT.